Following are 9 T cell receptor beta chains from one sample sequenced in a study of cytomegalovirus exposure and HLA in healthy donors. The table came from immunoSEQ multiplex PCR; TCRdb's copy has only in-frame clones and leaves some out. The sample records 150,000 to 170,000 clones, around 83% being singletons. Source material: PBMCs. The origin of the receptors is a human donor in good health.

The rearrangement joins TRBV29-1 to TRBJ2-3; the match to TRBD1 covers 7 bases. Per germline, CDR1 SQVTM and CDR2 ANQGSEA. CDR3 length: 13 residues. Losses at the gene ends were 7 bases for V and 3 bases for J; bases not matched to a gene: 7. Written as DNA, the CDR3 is TGCAGCGGTACTTGGACAGGAACAGATACGCAGTATTTT. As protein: CSGTWTGTDTQYF.

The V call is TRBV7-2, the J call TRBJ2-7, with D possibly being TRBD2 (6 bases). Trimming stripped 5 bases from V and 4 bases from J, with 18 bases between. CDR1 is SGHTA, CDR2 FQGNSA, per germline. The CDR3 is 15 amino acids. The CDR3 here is CASSAGWGRPYEQYF. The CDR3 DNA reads TGTGCCAGCAGCGCGGGATGGGGTAGGCCTTACGAGCAGTACTTC.

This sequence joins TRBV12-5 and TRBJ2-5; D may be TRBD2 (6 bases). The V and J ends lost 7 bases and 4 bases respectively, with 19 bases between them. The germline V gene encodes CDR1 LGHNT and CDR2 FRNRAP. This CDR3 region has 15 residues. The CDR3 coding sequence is TGTGCTAGTGCCCTTGATGGAGGGAACGGAGAGACCCAGTACTTC. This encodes CASALDGGNGETQYF.

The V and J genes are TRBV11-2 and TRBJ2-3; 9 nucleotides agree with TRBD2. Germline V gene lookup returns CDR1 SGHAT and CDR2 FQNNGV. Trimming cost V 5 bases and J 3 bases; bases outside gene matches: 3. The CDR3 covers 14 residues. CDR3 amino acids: CASSPLAGTDTQYF. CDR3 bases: TGTGCCAGCAGCCCCCTAGCGGGAACAGATACGCAGTATTTT. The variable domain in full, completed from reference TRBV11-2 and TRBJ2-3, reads EAGVAQSPRYKIIEKRQSVAFWCNPISGHATLYWYQQILGQGPKLLIQFQNNGVVDDSQLPKDRFSAERLKGVDSTLKIQPAKLEDSAVYLCASSPLAGTDTQYFGPGTRLTVL.

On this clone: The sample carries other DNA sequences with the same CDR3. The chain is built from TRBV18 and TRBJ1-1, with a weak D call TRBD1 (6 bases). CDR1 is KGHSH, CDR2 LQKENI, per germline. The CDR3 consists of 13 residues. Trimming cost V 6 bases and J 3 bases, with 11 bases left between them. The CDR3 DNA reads TGTGCCAGCTCTCCCAACAGGGACACTGAAGCTTTCTTT. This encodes CASSPNRDTEAFF.

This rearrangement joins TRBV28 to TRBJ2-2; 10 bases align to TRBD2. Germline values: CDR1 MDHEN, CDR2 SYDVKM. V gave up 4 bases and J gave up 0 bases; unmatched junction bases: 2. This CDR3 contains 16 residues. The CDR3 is CASSSLAGANTGELFF. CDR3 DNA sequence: TGTGCCAGCAGTTCTCTAGCGGGAGCGAACACCGGGGAGCTGTTTTTT.

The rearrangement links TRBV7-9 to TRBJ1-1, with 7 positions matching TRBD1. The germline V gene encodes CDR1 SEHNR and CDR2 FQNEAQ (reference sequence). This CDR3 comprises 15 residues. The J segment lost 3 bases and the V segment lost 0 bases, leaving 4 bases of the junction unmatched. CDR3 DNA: TGTGCCAGCAGCTTAGCAGGGGGCTGGGACACTGAAGCTTTCTTT. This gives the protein CASSLAGGWDTEAFF. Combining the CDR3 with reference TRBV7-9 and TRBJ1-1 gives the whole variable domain DTGVSQNPRHKITKRGQNVTFRCDPISEHNRLYWYRQTLGQGPEFLTYFQNEAQLEKSRLLSDRFSAERPKGSFSTLEIQRTEQGDSAMYLCASSLAGGWDTEAFFGQGTRLTVV.

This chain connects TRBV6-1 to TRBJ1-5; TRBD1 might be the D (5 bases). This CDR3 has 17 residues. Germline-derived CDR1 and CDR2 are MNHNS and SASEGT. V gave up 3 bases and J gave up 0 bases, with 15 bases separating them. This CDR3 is CASSEVRQHYSNQPQHF. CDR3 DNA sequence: TGTGCCAGCAGTGAGGTACGACAGCACTATAGCAATCAGCCCCAGCATTTT.

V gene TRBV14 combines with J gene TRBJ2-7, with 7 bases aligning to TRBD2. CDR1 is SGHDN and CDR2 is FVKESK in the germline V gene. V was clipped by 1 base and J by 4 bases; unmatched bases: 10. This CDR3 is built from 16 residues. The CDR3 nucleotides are TGTGCCAGCAGCCAAGGTCGCGGGACTATTGTATACGAGCAGTACTTC. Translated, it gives CASSQGRGTIVYEQYF. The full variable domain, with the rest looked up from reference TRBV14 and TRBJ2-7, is EAGVTQFPSHSVIEKGQTVTLRCDPISGHDNLYWYRRVMGKEIKFLLHFVKESKQDESGMPNNRFLAERTGGTYSTLKVQPAELEDSGVYFCASSQGRGTIVYEQYFGPGTRLTVT.